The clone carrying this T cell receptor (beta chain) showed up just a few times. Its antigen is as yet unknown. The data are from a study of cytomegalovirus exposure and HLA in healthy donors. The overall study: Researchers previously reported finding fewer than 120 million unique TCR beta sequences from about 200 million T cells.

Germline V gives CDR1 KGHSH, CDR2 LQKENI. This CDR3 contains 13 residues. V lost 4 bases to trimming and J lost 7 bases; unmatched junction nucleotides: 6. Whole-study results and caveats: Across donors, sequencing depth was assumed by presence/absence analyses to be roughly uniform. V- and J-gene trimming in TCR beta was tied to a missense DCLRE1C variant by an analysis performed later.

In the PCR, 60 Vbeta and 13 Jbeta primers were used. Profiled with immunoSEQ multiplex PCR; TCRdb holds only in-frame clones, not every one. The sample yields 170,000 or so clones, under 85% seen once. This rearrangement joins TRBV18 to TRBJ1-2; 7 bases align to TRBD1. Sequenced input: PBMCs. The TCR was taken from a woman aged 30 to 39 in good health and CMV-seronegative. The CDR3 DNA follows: TGTGCCAGCTCACTATGGACAGGAGCTGGCTACACCTTC. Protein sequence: CASSLWTGAGYTF.